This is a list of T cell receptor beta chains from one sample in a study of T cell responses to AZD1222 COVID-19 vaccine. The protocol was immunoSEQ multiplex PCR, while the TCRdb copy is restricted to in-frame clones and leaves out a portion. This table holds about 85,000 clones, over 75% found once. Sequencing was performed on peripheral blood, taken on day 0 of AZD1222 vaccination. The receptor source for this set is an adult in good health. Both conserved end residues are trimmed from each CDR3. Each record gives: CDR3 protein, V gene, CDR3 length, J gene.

CDR3 protein: ASSATNEQF
V gene: TRBV7-9
CDR3 length: 9
J gene: TRBJ2-1

CDR3 protein: AISDQGLGTQYGYT
V gene: TRBV10-3
CDR3 length: 14
J gene: TRBJ1-2

CDR3 protein: ASSLGTGWKF
V gene: TRBV7-8
CDR3 length: 10
J gene: TRBJ2-1

CDR3 protein: ASSLRQGLNQPQH
V gene: TRBV4-1
CDR3 length: 13
J gene: TRBJ1-5

CDR3 protein: ASSHRGYDGYT
V gene: TRBV2
CDR3 length: 11
J gene: TRBJ1-2

CDR3 protein: ASSEDRQGFNEKLF
V gene: TRBV6-1
CDR3 length: 14
J gene: TRBJ1-4

CDR3 protein: ASSFDPGTGGKKLF
V gene: TRBV27
CDR3 length: 14
J gene: TRBJ1-4

CDR3 protein: ASSYRVDSYEQY
V gene: TRBV19
CDR3 length: 12
J gene: TRBJ2-7

CDR3 protein: ASRAPGADGYT
V gene: TRBV6-5
CDR3 length: 11
J gene: TRBJ1-2

CDR3 protein: ASSNPGHQYEQY
V gene: TRBV6-2/TRBV6-3
CDR3 length: 12
J gene: TRBJ2-7

CDR3 protein: ASREGAGELF
V gene: TRBV5-1
CDR3 length: 10
J gene: TRBJ2-2

CDR3 protein: ASSQSAYNQPQH
V gene: TRBV4-3
CDR3 length: 12
J gene: TRBJ1-5

CDR3 protein: ATSDPKREGWDTQY
V gene: TRBV24-1
CDR3 length: 14
J gene: TRBJ2-3

CDR3 protein: ASSPDGYEQY
V gene: TRBV18
CDR3 length: 10
J gene: TRBJ2-7

CDR3 protein: ASSPGGKNTGELF
V gene: TRBV18
CDR3 length: 13
J gene: TRBJ2-2

CDR3 protein: ASSLNQGTDTQY
V gene: TRBV7-3
CDR3 length: 12
J gene: TRBJ2-3

CDR3 protein: ASSDYSPNQPQH
V gene: TRBV5-8
CDR3 length: 12
J gene: TRBJ1-5

CDR3 protein: SARQGEQY
V gene: TRBV20-1
CDR3 length: 8
J gene: TRBJ2-7

CDR3 protein: AWSPGGDQPQH
V gene: TRBV30
CDR3 length: 11
J gene: TRBJ1-5